This paragraph covers one T cell receptor (beta chain) sequence. What it binds is unknown. This entry belongs to a study of T cell responses to AZD1222 COVID-19 vaccine. The length of the CDR3 is 13 residues. V shed 2 bases and J shed 5 bases, with 7 bases lying between them. The germline V gene encodes CDR1 MNHEY and CDR2 SMNVEV (reference sequence). Study results and caveats: A mostly white British donor set with more females was recruited, and clonal diversity was possibly underestimated. The study found vaccine-associated CD4 TCRs spanning spike, dominant at 160-218 and 743-854. Targets within unmutated variant regions were reportedly found for nearly half of spike-specific TCRs.

Sequencing used immunoSEQ multiplex PCR; TCRdb keeps in-frame clones, though not all of them. The sample has 150,000 to 180,000 clones, around 85% seen once. Sample: peripheral blood, taken on day 0 of MenACWY control vaccination. This chain joins TRBV27 and TRBJ1-5, with unresolved D. This clonotype was sampled from an adult in good health. DNA of the CDR3: TGTGCCAGCAGTTTAACTGGGGATCAGCCCCAGCATTTT. It codes for CASSLTGDQPQHF.